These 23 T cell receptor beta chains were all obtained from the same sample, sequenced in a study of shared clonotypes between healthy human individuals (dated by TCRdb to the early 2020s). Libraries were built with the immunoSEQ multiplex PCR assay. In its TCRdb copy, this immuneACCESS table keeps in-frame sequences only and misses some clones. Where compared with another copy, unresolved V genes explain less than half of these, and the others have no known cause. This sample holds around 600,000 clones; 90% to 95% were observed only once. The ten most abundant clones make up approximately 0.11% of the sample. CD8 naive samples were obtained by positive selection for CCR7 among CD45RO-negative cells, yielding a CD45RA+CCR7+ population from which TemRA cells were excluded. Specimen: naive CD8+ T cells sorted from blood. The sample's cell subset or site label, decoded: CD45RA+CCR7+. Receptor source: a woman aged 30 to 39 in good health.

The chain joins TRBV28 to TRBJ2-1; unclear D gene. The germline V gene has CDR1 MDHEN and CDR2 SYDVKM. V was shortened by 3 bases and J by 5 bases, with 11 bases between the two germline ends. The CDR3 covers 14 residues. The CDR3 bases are TGTGCCAGCAGTTTTAGAGGCCACAACAATGAGCAGTTCTTC. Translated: CASSFRGHNNEQFF. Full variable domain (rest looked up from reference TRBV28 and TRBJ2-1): DVKVTQSSRYLVKRTGEKVFLECVQDMDHENMFWYRQDPGLGLRLIYFSYDVKMKEKGDIPEGYSVSREKKERFSLILESASTNQTSMYLCASSFRGHNNEQFFGPGTRLTVL.

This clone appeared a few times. The CDR3 nucleotides are TGTGCCAGCAGCTTAGGTCGGGCAATTGAAGCTTTCTTT. This codes for CASSLGRAIEAFF. V usage is TRBV13 and J usage is TRBJ1-1; D remains unclear. Per germline, CDR1 PRHDT and CDR2 FYEKMQ (reference sequence). This CDR3 has 13 residues. Trimming pared 0 bases from V and 7 bases from J, leaving 9 bases between.

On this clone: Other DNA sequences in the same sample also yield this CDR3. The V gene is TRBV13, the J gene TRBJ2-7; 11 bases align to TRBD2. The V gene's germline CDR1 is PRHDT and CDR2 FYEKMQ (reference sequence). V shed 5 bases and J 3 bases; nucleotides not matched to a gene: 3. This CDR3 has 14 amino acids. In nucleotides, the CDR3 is TGTGCCAGCAGCCCCGGGACTAGCGGCTACGAGCAGTACTTC. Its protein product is CASSPGTSGYEQYF.

CDR3 protein: CASSLWGDTEAFF. CDR3 DNA: TGTGCCAGCAGTTTGTGGGGGGACACTGAAGCTTTCTTT. The rearrangement uses TRBV27 and TRBJ1-1; TRBD1 is a possible D gene (5 bases). Trimming left V 3 bases short and J 3 bases short, with 8 bases between. Germline-derived CDR1 and CDR2 are MNHEY and SMNVEV (reference sequence). The CDR3 is made up of 13 amino acids.

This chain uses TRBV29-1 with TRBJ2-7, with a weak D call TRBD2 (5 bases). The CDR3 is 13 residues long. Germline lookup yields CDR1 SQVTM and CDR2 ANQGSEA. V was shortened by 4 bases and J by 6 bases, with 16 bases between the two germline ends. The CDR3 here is CSVGSGENGEQYF. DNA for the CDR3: TGCAGCGTTGGTTCCGGGGAGAACGGCGAGCAGTACTTC.

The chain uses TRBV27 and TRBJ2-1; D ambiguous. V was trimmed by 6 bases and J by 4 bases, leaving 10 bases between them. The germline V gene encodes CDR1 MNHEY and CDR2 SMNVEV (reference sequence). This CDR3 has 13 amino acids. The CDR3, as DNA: TGTGCCAGCAGCCCCACCCCTTACAATGAGCAGTTCTTC. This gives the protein CASSPTPYNEQFF.

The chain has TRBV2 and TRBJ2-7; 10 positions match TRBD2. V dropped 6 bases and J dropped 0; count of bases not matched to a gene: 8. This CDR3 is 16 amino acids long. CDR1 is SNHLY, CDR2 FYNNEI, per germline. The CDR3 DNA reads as TGTGCCAGCAGGCCGCCTAGCGGGGGCAGCTCCTACGAGCAGTACTTC. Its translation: CASRPPSGGSSYEQYF.

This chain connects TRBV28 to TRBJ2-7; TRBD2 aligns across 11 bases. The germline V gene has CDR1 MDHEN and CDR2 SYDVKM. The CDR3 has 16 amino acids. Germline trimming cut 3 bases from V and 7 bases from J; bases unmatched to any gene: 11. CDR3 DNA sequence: TGTGCCAGCAGTTTTCGGGCTAGCGGGAGGTCTTGGGAGCAGTACTTC. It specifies CASSFRASGRSWEQYF.

CDR3 in amino acids: CASSQSSGTGNEKLFF. CDR3 bases: TGTGCCAGCAGCCAATCCTCCGGGACAGGGAATGAAAAACTGTTTTTT. The V and J genes are TRBV16 and TRBJ1-4; TRBD1 aligns across 9 bases. Germline CDR1 is KGHSY and CDR2 is FQNENV. This CDR3 contains 16 residues. With 0 bases clipped from V and 5 bases from J, the junction kept 4 bases outside the gene matches.

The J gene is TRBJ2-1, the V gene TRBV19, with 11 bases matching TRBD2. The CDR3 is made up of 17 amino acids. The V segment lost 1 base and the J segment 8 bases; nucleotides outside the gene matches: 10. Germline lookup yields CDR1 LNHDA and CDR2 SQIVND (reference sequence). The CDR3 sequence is CASSIVLAGGPSDEQFF. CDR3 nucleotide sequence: TGTGCCAGTAGTATAGTGTTAGCGGGAGGGCCCTCAGATGAGCAGTTCTTC.

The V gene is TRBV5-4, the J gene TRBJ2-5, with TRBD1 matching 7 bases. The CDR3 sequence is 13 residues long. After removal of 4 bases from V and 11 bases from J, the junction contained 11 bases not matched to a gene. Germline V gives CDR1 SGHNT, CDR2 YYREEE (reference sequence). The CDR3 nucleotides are TGTGCCAGCAGCCAAGGACAGGATAAAGAGCAGTACTTC. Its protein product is CASSQGQDKEQYF. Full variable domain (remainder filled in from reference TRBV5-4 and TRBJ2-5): ETGVTQSPTHLIKTRGQQVTLRCSSQSGHNTVSWYQQALGQGPQFIFQYYREEENGRGNFPPRFSGLQFPNYSSELNVNALELDDSALYLCASSQGQDKEQYFGPGTRLLVL.

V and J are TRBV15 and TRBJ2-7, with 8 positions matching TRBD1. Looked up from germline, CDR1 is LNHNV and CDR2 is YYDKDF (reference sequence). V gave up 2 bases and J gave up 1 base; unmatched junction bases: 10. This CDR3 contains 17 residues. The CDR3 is CATSRFSGGPTSYEQYF. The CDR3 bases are TGTGCCACCAGCAGATTCTCAGGGGGCCCCACGTCCTACGAGCAGTACTTC.

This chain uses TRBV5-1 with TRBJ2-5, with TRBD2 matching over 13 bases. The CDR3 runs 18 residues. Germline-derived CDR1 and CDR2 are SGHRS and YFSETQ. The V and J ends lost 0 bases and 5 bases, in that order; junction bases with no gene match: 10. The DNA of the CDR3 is TGCGCCAGCAGCTTGGCGACTTTCGTGACTAGCGGGAGGGAGACCCAGTACTTC. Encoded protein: CASSLATFVTSGRETQYF. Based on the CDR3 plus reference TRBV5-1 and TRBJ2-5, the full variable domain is KAGVTQTPRYLIKTRGQQVTLSCSPISGHRSVSWYQQTPGQGLQFLFEYFSETQRNKGNFPGRFSGRQFSNSRSEMNVSTLELGDSALYLCASSLATFVTSGRETQYFGPGTRLLVL.

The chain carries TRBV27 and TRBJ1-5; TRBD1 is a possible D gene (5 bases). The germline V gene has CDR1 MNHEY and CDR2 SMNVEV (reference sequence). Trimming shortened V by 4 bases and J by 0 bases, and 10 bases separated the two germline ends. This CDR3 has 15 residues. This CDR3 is CASSSQGDSNQPQHF. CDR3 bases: TGTGCCAGCAGTTCCCAGGGAGATAGCAATCAGCCCCAGCATTTT.

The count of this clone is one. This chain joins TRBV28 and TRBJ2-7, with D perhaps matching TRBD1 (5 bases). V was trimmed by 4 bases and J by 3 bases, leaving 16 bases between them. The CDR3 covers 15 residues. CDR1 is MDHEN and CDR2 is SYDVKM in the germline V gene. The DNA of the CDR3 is TGTGCCAGCAGTTACGATGGGCAGGGTCACTACGAGCAGTACTTC. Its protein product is CASSYDGQGHYEQYF. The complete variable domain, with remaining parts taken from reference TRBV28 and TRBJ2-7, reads DVKVTQSSRYLVKRTGEKVFLECVQDMDHENMFWYRQDPGLGLRLIYFSYDVKMKEKGDIPEGYSVSREKKERFSLILESASTNQTSMYLCASSYDGQGHYEQYFGPGTRLTVT.

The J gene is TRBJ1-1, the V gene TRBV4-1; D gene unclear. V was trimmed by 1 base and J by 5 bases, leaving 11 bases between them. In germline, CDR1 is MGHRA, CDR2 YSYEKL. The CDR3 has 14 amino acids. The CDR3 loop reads CASSQAPGWTEAFF. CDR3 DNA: TGCGCCAGCAGCCAAGCACCGGGTTGGACTGAAGCTTTCTTT.

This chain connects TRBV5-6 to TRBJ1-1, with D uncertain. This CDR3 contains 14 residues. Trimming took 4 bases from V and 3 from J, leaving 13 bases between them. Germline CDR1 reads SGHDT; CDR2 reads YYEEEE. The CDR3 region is CASSPEASDTEAFF. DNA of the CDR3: TGTGCCAGCAGCCCCGAGGCCTCGGACACTGAAGCTTTCTTT.

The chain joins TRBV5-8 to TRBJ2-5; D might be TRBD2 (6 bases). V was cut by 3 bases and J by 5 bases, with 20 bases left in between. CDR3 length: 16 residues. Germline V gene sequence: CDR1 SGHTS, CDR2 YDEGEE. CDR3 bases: TGTGCCAGCAGCTCTGGGGGGAGCCTACTTGGGGAGACCCAGTACTTC. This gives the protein CASSSGGSLLGETQYF. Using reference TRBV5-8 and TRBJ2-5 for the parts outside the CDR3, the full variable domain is EAGVTQSPTHLIKTRGQQATLRCSPISGHTSVYWYQQALGLGLQFLLWYDEGEERNRGNFPPRFSGRQFPNYSSELNVNALELEDSALYLCASSSGGSLLGETQYFGPGTRLLVL.

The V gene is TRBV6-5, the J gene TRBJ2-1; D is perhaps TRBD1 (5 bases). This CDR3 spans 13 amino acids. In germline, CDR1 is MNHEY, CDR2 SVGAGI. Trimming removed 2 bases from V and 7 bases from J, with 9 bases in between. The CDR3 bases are TGTGCCAGCAGTTACCTTGCAGGGAATGAGCAGTTCTTC. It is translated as CASSYLAGNEQFF.

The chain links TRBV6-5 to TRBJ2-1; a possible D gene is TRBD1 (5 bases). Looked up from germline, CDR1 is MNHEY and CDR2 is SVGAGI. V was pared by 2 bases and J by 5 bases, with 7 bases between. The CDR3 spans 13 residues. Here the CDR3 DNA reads TGTGCCAGCAGTTACGACAGTAACAATGAGCAGTTCTTC. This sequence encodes CASSYDSNNEQFF.

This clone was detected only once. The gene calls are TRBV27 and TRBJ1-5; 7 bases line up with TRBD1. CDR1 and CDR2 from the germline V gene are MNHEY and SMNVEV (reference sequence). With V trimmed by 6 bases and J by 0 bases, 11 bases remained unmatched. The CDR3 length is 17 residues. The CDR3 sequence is CASRSGGGGHSNQPQHF. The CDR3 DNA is TGTGCCAGCAGATCAGGGGGGGGAGGCCATAGCAATCAGCCCCAGCATTTT.

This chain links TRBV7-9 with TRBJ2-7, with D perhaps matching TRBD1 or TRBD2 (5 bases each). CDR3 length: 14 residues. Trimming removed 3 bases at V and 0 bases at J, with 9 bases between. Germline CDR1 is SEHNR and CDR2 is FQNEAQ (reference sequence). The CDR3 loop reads CASSFEGSSYEQYF. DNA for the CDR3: TGTGCCAGCAGCTTTGAGGGGAGCTCCTACGAGCAGTACTTC.

The CDR3 is CASSFDRGSSYEQYF. DNA for the CDR3: TGTGCCAGCAGCTTCGACAGGGGGTCCTCCTACGAGCAGTACTTC. The chain has TRBV11-2 and TRBJ2-7; 9 nucleotides align to TRBD1. J gave up 0 bases and V 3 bases, and 3 bases lay outside the gene matches. The germline gives CDR1 SGHAT, CDR2 FQNNGV. This CDR3 comprises 15 residues.